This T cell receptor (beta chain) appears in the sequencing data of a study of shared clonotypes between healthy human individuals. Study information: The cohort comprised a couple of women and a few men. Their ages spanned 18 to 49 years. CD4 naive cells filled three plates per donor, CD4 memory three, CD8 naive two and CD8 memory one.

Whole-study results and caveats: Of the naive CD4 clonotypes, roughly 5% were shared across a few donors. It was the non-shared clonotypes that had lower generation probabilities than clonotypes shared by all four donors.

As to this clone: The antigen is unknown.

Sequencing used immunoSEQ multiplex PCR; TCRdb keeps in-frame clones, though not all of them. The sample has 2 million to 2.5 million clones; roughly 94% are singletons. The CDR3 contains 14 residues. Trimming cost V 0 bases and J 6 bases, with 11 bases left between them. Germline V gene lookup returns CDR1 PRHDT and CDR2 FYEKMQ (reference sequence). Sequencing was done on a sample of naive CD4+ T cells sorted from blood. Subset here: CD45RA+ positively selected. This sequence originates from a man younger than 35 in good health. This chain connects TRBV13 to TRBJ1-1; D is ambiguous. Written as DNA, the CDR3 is TGTGCCAGCAGCTTAGGCCATAACGCAGCTGAAGCTTTCTTT. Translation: CASSLGHNAAEAFF.